The 28 T cell receptor beta chains reported below all come from one sample, sequenced in a study of breast tumors, draining lymph nodes, adjacent tissues. TCRdb passed the multiplex PCR reads through MiXCR, listing each CDR3 protein once. The table shows over 60,000 distinct CDR3 sequences, with roughly 44% occurring only once. The material sequenced was breast tumor tissue. These receptors were taken from a female donor with breast cancer. Some clones in this sample may be carry-over from other donors' samples.

This clonotype was detected ten times or more. V and J are TRBV20-1 and TRBJ1-4; 11 bases are a match to TRBD1. This CDR3 has 14 residues. V lost 1 base to trimming and J lost 8 bases; unmatched junction nucleotides: 3. CDR1 DFQATT and CDR2 SNEGSKA come from the germline V gene (reference sequence). The CDR3 reads CSARVGQGAEKLFF. For the CDR3, the DNA is TGCAGTGCTAGAGTAGGACAGGGGGCCGAAAAACTGTTTTTT.

V usage is TRBV11-3 and J usage is TRBJ2-7, with D maybe TRBD1 (6 bases). This CDR3 has 14 residues. Looked up from germline, CDR1 is SGHNT and CDR2 is YENEEA. V was cut by 4 bases and J by 10 bases, with 20 bases left in between. The CDR3 is CASSSPITGLTQYF. The CDR3 DNA reads TGTGCCAGCAGCTCACCCATTACAGGGCTTACCCAGTACTTC.

This clonotype was detected ten times or more. The rearrangement joins TRBV29-1 to TRBJ1-2, with D tentatively TRBD1 (6 bases). Germline loops: CDR1 SQVTM, CDR2 ANQGSEA. Trimming cost V 1 base and J 3 bases, with 12 bases left between them. This CDR3 is 14 amino acids long. The CDR3 is CSVEGRGADYGYTF. The CDR3 nucleotides are TGCAGCGTTGAAGGCAGGGGCGCGGACTATGGCTACACCTTC.

The gene calls are TRBV7-9 and TRBJ1-2, with 9 bases matching TRBD1. From germline, CDR1 is SEHNR and CDR2 FQNEAQ (reference sequence). The CDR3 length is 14 residues. J gave up 14 bases and V 2 bases, and 12 bases lay outside the gene matches. The CDR3 DNA sequence: TGTGCCAGCAGCTTACCGAAAGGGACAGGGCGAGGGACCTTC. It encodes CASSLPKGTGRGTF. Combining the CDR3 with reference TRBV7-9 and TRBJ1-2 gives the whole variable domain DTGVSQNPRHKITKRGQNVTFRCDPISEHNRLYWYRQTLGQGPEFLTYFQNEAQLEKSRLLSDRFSAERPKGSFSTLEIQRTEQGDSAMYLCASSLPKGTGRGTFGSGTRLTVV.

This clonotype was counted at least ten times. This sequence joins TRBV27 and TRBJ2-1; no definite D call. The CDR3 has 13 residues. The germline CDR1 and CDR2 sequences are MNHEY and SMNVEV (reference sequence). The V gene lost 6 bases and the J gene lost 0 bases, with 6 bases spanning the gap. Here the CDR3 DNA reads TGTGCCAGCAGCCGCAGCTCCTACAATGAGCAGTTCTTC. It translates to CASSRSSYNEQFF.

With regard to this clonotype: No conserved phenylalanine or tryptophan ends this CDR3, so it is likely a read error. Because the CDR3's place on the DNA is in doubt, the DNA is left out and the CDR3 is given as listed by TCRdb. The chain carries TRBV5-1 and TRBJ2-1. Germline V gives CDR1 SGHRS, CDR2 YFSETQ. The CDR3 is 12 amino acids long, termini counted. The chain's CDR3 is CASSLAGNEQTL.

The CDR3 is CASSYAGGISSTDTQYF. CDR3 DNA: TGTGCCAGCAGCTACGCGGGGGGGATATCTAGCACAGATACGCAGTATTTT. The genes are TRBV7-3 and TRBJ2-3; TRBD2 matches at 9 bases. J gave up 0 bases and V 4 bases, and 8 bases lay outside the gene matches. The CDR3 extends over 17 amino acids. Per the germline V gene, CDR1 is SGHTA and CDR2 is FQGTGA.

Here the CDR3 reads CAKVGGGGANVLTF. In DNA, the CDR3 is TGTGCCAAAGTGGGGGGGGGTGGGGCCAACGTCCTGACTTTC. The gene calls are TRBV15 and TRBJ2-6, with TRBD2 matching over 7 bases. The length of the CDR3 is 14 residues. The V and J ends lost 10 bases and 3 bases, in that order; junction bases with no gene match: 6. Looked up from germline, CDR1 is LNHNV and CDR2 is YYDKDF (reference sequence).

The chain has TRBV19 and TRBJ2-7; 8 bases fit TRBD1. From germline, CDR1 is LNHDA and CDR2 SQIVND (reference sequence). This CDR3 spans 20 amino acids. After removal of 1 base from V and 1 base from J, the junction contained 18 bases not matched to a gene. CDR3 protein: CASSIGYRGRGTGMSYEQYF. The CDR3 DNA sequence: TGTGCCAGTAGTATAGGATACAGGGGACGGGGGACAGGTATGTCCTACGAGCAGTACTTC.

By its share, this clonotype is medium-sized (0.01 to 0.1%). The V call is TRBV19, the J call TRBJ2-7; possible D gene TRBD1, 6 bases. Between the trimmed V and J ends, which lost 3 bases and 1 base, there was a span of 7 bases. The CDR3 length is 13 residues. Germline CDR1 LNHDA, CDR2 SQIVND (reference sequence). The CDR3 DNA reads TGTGCCAGTAGTATTGGACAGTCCTACGAGCAGTACTTC. This sequence encodes CASSIGQSYEQYF.

This clonotype was counted ten times or more. This sequence joins TRBV5-1 and TRBJ2-3; 8 nucleotides line up with TRBD1. In germline, CDR1 is SGHRS, CDR2 YFSETQ. Trimming at V came to 4 bases and at J to 3 bases, leaving 10 bases not matched to a gene. CDR3 length equals 16 residues. The CDR3 spells CASSPYRQGLTDTQYF. The CDR3 DNA reads TGCGCCAGCAGCCCCTATCGACAGGGGTTAACAGATACGCAGTATTTT.

The chain uses TRBV7-2 and TRBJ2-1; D call uncertain. The CDR3 has 14 residues. V shed 3 bases and J shed 2 bases, with 8 bases lying between them. The germline gives CDR1 SGHTA, CDR2 FQGNSA. The chain's CDR3 is CASSFQATYNEQFF. In DNA form, the CDR3 reads TGTGCCAGCAGCTTCCAGGCCACCTACAATGAGCAGTTCTTC.

Note on this clonotype: As the CDR3 is not closed by the conserved phenylalanine or tryptophan, this likely results from a read error. The chain employs TRBV27 and TRBJ1-2, with TRBD1 matching over 8 bases. The J segment lost 0 bases and the V segment lost 5 bases, leaving 8 bases of the junction unmatched. Germline lookup yields CDR1 MNHEY and CDR2 SMNVEV (reference sequence). The CDR3 length is 16 residues. The DNA for the CDR3 is TGTGCCAGCAGTCCAGGACAGGGAATGACTAACTATGGCTACACCCTC. It codes for CASSPGQGMTNYGYTL.

This clonotype was counted many times. This rearrangement joins TRBV20-1 to TRBJ2-5; D may be TRBD1 or TRBD2 (6 bases each). Germline CDR1 is DFQATT and CDR2 is SNEGSKA (reference sequence). This CDR3 is built from 15 residues. V gave up 1 base and J gave up 5 bases, with 17 bases separating them. The CDR3 sequence is CSARAQGRHGETQYF. The CDR3 region has the DNA TGCAGTGCTAGAGCGCAGGGGAGGCATGGGGAGACCCAGTACTTC.

There are many counts of this clonotype. V usage is TRBV20-1 and J usage is TRBJ2-7; possibly TRBD2 for D (6 bases). CDR1 DFQATT and CDR2 SNEGSKA come from the germline V gene (reference sequence). Trimming took off 0 bases at V and 4 bases at J, with 13 bases between the two ends. This CDR3 has 14 amino acids. This chain's CDR3 is CSARDYGSSYEQYF. In DNA, the CDR3 is TGCAGTGCTAGAGATTACGGGAGTTCGTACGAGCAGTACTTC.

The chain has TRBV11-3 and TRBJ2-2, with a tentative D call TRBD1 (5 bases). With 6 bases removed from V and 4 bases from J, the gap between germline ends came to 12 bases. The CDR3 sequence is 14 residues long. Germline V gene data show CDR1 as SGHNT and CDR2 as YENEEA. CDR3 sequence: CASSSTRATGELFF. The CDR3 DNA is TGTGCCAGCAGTTCCACCAGGGCCACCGGGGAGCTGTTTTTT.

This clonotype was seen ten or more times. This rearrangement joins TRBV18 to TRBJ2-7; 7 nucleotides match TRBD2. CDR1 is KGHSH, CDR2 LQKENI, per germline. The CDR3 has 15 residues. Trimming cost V 5 bases and J 1 base; bases outside gene matches: 8. The CDR3 coding sequence is TGTGCCAGCTCAAGTCGGGCCGGGGGGTCCTACGAGCAGTACTTC. Amino acids: CASSSRAGGSYEQYF.

This clonotype was observed a single time. Germline and junction disagree at one end, which may indicate a read error. V and J are TRBV18 and TRBJ2-3; perhaps TRBD2 as D (6 bases). CDR3 size: 14 residues. Germline-derived CDR1 and CDR2 are KGHSH and LQKENI. This chain's CDR3 is CASSPGLSTDTHYF. The CDR3 DNA reads as TGTGCCAGCTCACCGGGACTTAGCACAGATACGCACTATTTT. Full variable domain (remainder filled in from reference TRBV18 and TRBJ2-3): NAGVMQNPRHLVRRRGQEARLRCSPMKGHSHVYWYRQLPEEGLKFMVYLQKENIIDESGMPKERFSAEFPKEGPSILRIQQVVRGDSAAYFCASSPGLSTDTHYFGPGTRLTVL.

The chain uses TRBV12-3 or TRBV12-4 and TRBJ2-3, with D possibly being TRBD2 (7 bases). The CDR3 totals 13 residues. The V gene lost 6 bases and the J gene lost 6 bases, with 13 bases spanning the gap. This CDR3 reads CASSKGGPDTQYF. In nucleotides, the CDR3 is TGTGCCAGCAGCAAGGGGGGGCCGGATACGCAGTATTTT.

This chain uses TRBV7-2 with TRBJ2-5; weak D call: TRBD2 (6 bases). Trimming removed 7 bases from V and 9 bases from J, with 30 bases in between. The length of the CDR3 is 17 residues. CDR1 is SGHTA, CDR2 FQGNSA, per germline. As DNA, the CDR3 is TGTGCCAGCACCCCCGGAAGACTCGGAATTAGTAGGGAGGCCCAGTACTTC. This encodes CASTPGRLGISREAQYF. The full variable domain, its missing parts supplied by reference TRBV7-2 and TRBJ2-5, is GAGVSQSPSNKVTEKGKDVELRCDPISGHTALYWYRQSLGQGLEFLIYFQGNSAPDKSGLPSDRFSAERTGGSVSTLTIQRTQQEDSAVYLCASTPGRLGISREAQYFGPGTRLLVL.

The rearrangement uses TRBV10-3 and TRBJ1-6; 9 bases line up with TRBD1. Germline CDR1 is ENHRY and CDR2 is SYGVKD. CDR3 size: 16 residues. The J segment lost 9 bases and the V segment lost 5 bases, leaving 11 bases of the junction unmatched. DNA of the CDR3: TGTGCCATCAGTACCGACCGGGACAGGGATGTTTCACCCCTCCACTTT. Its translation: CAISTDRDRDVSPLHF.

This clonotype was seen ten or more times. The chain recombines TRBV12-3 or TRBV12-4 with TRBJ2-1; 8 bases line up with TRBD1. The V and J ends lost 6 bases and 5 bases, in that order; junction bases with no gene match: 6. The CDR3 totals 14 residues. The chain's CDR3 is CASSRTGKNNEQFF. DNA of the CDR3: TGTGCCAGCAGCCGGACAGGGAAAAACAATGAGCAGTTCTTC.

This rearrangement joins TRBV5-1 to TRBJ2-1, with 12 bases aligning to TRBD2. This CDR3 has 15 residues. V was clipped by 4 bases and J by 9 bases; unmatched bases: 8. Germline V gene sequence: CDR1 SGHRS, CDR2 YFSETQ. The CDR3 DNA follows: TGCGCCAGCAGCGGTACTAGCGGGGGGCTTCCTGAGCAGTTCTTC. Its translation: CASSGTSGGLPEQFF. The full variable domain, in which reference TRBV5-1 and TRBJ2-1 provide the parts outside the CDR3, is KAGVTQTPRYLIKTRGQQVTLSCSPISGHRSVSWYQQTPGQGLQFLFEYFSETQRNKGNFPGRFSGRQFSNSRSEMNVSTLELGDSALYLCASSGTSGGLPEQFFGPGTRLTVL.

As regards this clonotype: At one end the junction does not follow the germline gene, possibly because of a read error. The chain combines TRBV4-1 with TRBJ1-5; D possibly corresponds to TRBD1 (5 bases). Germline values: CDR1 MGHRA, CDR2 YSYEKL. This CDR3 contains 21 residues. The CDR3: CASSPRVSSTDTQYSNQPQHF. DNA of the CDR3: TGTGCCAGCAGCCCCAGGGTTTCTAGCACAGATACGCAGTATAGCAATCAGCCCCAGCATTTT.

The chain joins TRBV5-5 to TRBJ2-5, with a tentative D call TRBD1 (6 bases). The V end lost 0 bases, the J end lost 2 bases, and 26 bases lay between the germline ends. The CDR3 is made up of 20 amino acids. Germline V lookup: CDR1 SGHKS, CDR2 YYEKEE (reference sequence). Here the CDR3 reads CASSLVWATSGGTLQETQYF. CDR3 nucleotide sequence: TGTGCCAGCAGCTTGGTGTGGGCTACTAGTGGGGGCACCCTTCAAGAGACCCAGTACTTC.

This clonotype was observed many times. CDR3 protein: CASSMGQGPKSYGYTF. The DNA of the CDR3 is TGTGCCAGCAGCATGGGACAGGGGCCAAAGAGCTATGGCTACACCTTC. V is TRBV12-1 and J is TRBJ1-2; the table assigns TRBD1, which was not confirmed against the DNA. TRBV12-1 constitutes a pseudogene. CDR3 length: 16 residues.

This clonotype was counted a single time. The chain has TRBV7-8 and TRBJ2-3; 9 bases are shared with TRBD1. CDR1 is SGHVS and CDR2 is FQNEAQ in the germline V gene. J lost 8 bases, V lost 2 bases, and 2 bases had no gene match. The CDR3 contains 13 residues. Here the CDR3 reads CASSLRQGGTQYF. Written as DNA, the CDR3 is TGTGCCAGCAGCTTAAGACAGGGGGGTACGCAGTATTTT.

This clonotype showed up many times. This chain joins TRBV5-1 and TRBJ1-2; 9 bases agree with TRBD1. From germline, CDR1 is SGHRS and CDR2 YFSETQ. V shed 2 bases and J 5 bases; nucleotides not matched to a gene: 10. The length of the CDR3 is 16 residues. CDR3 loop: CASSFSPGQGGYGYTF. The CDR3 DNA reads as TGCGCCAGCAGCTTTTCCCCGGGACAGGGAGGTTATGGCTACACCTTC.